This TCR beta chain emerged from a study of blood T cell repertoires in COVID-19. Whole-study context: Specimens from acute and convalescent COVID-19 originated in the United States, Italy and Spain. T cells, B-cell-depleted T cells, or PBMCs supplied cDNA or gDNA.

Under the authors' procedure: For nucleated cells, counts were estimated from reference gene primer amplification. The table came from immunoSEQ multiplex PCR; TCRdb's copy has only in-frame clones and leaves some out. The V and J calls and the clone size are those of that table, but D and trimming were determined from the DNA. The sample includes about 210,000 clones, around 83% of them seen just once. The sequence came from a man aged 50 to 60 with active or convalescent COVID-19. Sample: peripheral blood.

The CDR3 is CASSFVVGGTEAFF. DNA for the CDR3: TGCGCCAGCAGCTTCGTGGTGGGAGGCACTGAAGCTTTCTTT. The chain combines TRBV5-1 with TRBJ1-1, with D unresolved. The CDR3 consists of 14 residues. CDR1 is SGHRS and CDR2 is YFSETQ in the germline V gene. The germline V and J ends were trimmed by 2 bases and 4 bases, with 12 bases remaining between them.